This T cell receptor beta chain is from a study of graft-versus-host responses after intestinal transplantation. Study as a whole: Recipients were all induced with anti-thymocyte globulin, then given tacrolimus and steroids for roughly 3 years.

Assay used: immunoSEQ multiplex PCR; TCRdb lists only in-frame clones, some missing. The table has 130,000 to 150,000 clones, 92% seen once. Study-level findings and limits: Investigators detected GvH clones in recipient marrow, with some emerging earlier in ileum or blood. With peak circulating GvH clone levels came an association with early post-transplant HvG declines. Subjects displaying graft-donor T cell macrochimerism possessed elevated graft-versus-host to host-versus-graft clonal ratios inside allografts.

The ends lost 4 bases at V and 3 bases at J; junction bases unmatched: 6. The CDR3 length is 15 residues. Germline values: CDR1 SGHAT, CDR2 FQNNGV. With regard to this clone: Its antigen remains unknown.

The sequence was obtained from a human donor who received an intestinal transplant. The V call is TRBV11-2, the J call TRBJ2-3; TRBD1 matches at 8 bases. The sample in question was unstimulated CD4+ T cells sorted from spleen or lymph node cells, obtained before intestinal transplant. The CDR3 sequence is CASSSQGDSTDTQYF. The CDR3 bases are TGTGCCAGCAGCTCACAGGGGGATAGTACAGATACGCAGTATTTT. Full variable domain (rest looked up from reference TRBV11-2 and TRBJ2-3): EAGVAQSPRYKIIEKRQSVAFWCNPISGHATLYWYQQILGQGPKLLIQFQNNGVVDDSQLPKDRFSAERLKGVDSTLKIQPAKLEDSAVYLCASSSQGDSTDTQYFGPGTRLTVL.